This TCR beta chain stems from a study of blood T cell repertoires in COVID-19 (TCRdb year 2020). Regarding the research as a whole: The collaborator samples originated in the United States, Italy and Spain and spanned the acute and convalescent phases of COVID-19. The material from the prospective study consisted of cDNA or gDNA derived from T cells, B-cell-depleted T cells, or PBMCs. Deeply sampled blood TCRbeta repertoires from subjects exposed to, actively infected with, or recovered from COVID-19 were included in the dataset. The repertoires were released in a freely available public database meant as a resource for research on the immune response to SARS-CoV-2. Samples were obtained from the ongoing ImmuneRACE study (first 160 participants) and from over 1,000 subjects provided by 6 global collaborators. The sample metadata nearly always contained a de-identified subject ID, COVID-19 status, age in years and sex. Where available, HLA class I and class II types were taken from metadata supplied by the sample provider and were not determined by assay-based typing.

Each collaborating institution followed its own protocols to collect whole blood in K2EDTA tubes. For TCRbeta analysis, collaborator samples were shipped as frozen whole blood, as isolated PBMCs, or as DNA extracted from either sample type. The study at large found these results: The quantity of clinical and demographic metadata differed by source and by participant and was supplied without curation.

TCRbeta CDR3 regions were amplified from genomic DNA by means of the immunoSEQ Assay, a bias-controlled multiplex PCR. The paper's processing steps were these. The number of nucleated cells in each sample was estimated from the amplification of reference gene primers within the assay. To quantify the absolute abundance of each unique TCRbeta CDR3 rearrangement, sequence reads were collapsed and filtered. For each sample, productive Simpson clonality was calculated as the square root of Simpson's diversity index over productive rearrangements. TCRdb's version of the immuneACCESS table is confined to in-frame rearrangements and falls short of the full clone set. An unresolved V gene accounts for under half of the shortfall where checked; the remainder is of unknown origin. The V and J calls and clone size come from that table; D and trimming were worked out from the DNA. The sample has around 140,000 clones on record, roughly 89% of them singletons. The top ten clones comprise about 1.5% of the sample.

With regard to this clone: Its target antigen remains unknown. The input lacks base qualities; no much larger clone sits a single base away.

The receptor's source is a human donor in a cohort sampled during active COVID-19. What was sequenced was peripheral blood.

The DNA sequence is TGTGCCACCAGCAGAGGCTCGGTCAAGGGGGCTTGGGAGACCCAGTACTTC. Its protein is CATSRGSVKGAWETQYF. The chain employs TRBV15 and TRBJ2-5, with TRBD1 matching 7 junction bases. The germline V gene (reference sequence) specifies LNHNV as CDR1 and YYDKDF as CDR2. Counted from cysteine to phenylalanine, this CDR3 has 17 amino acids. CDR3 DNA is the only sequence kept; it has 51 bases, read in frame from the first base. V ends up 1 base short and J 5 bases short, with an unmatched junction base count of 13.